The clone carrying this T cell receptor beta chain turned up a few times. Its antigen remains unknown. The data derive from a study of T cells in Graves' hyperthyroidism and ophthalmopathy. Study-level background: Peripheral blood was drawn at first diagnosis, prior to all treatment. Regarding the study as a whole: Classification by a 13 V-J model distinguished ophthalmopathy from stable hyperthyroidism.

In making diagnoses, clinical symptoms, serum thyroxine and TRAb, thyroid ultrasound and orbital computed tomography were all used. Fresh peripheral blood, around 9.5 ml, yielded the PBMCs. Amplification of TCR beta CDR3 regions was performed using RNA transcripts as template. Using the HTBI primer set, a first-round RT-PCR was run on the TCR CDR3. TCRdb re-called the multiplex PCR reads through MiXCR, storing one row per CDR3 protein. The sample holds some 600,000 distinct CDR3 sequences, more than 11% seen once. Germline V gene data show CDR1 as SGHDN and CDR2 as FVKESK. The CDR3 covers 14 residues. Trimming removed 4 bases from V and 0 bases from J, with 10 bases in between.

The sequence was obtained from a woman under 40 with Graves' hyperthyroidism that later progressed to Graves' ophthalmopathy. The V and J genes are TRBV14 and TRBJ2-7; D is uncertain. The sequenced sample was blood. The DNA for the CDR3 is TGTGCCAGCAGCCGTCGCCAAACCTCCTACGAGCAGTACTTC. Its translation: CASSRRQTSYEQYF.